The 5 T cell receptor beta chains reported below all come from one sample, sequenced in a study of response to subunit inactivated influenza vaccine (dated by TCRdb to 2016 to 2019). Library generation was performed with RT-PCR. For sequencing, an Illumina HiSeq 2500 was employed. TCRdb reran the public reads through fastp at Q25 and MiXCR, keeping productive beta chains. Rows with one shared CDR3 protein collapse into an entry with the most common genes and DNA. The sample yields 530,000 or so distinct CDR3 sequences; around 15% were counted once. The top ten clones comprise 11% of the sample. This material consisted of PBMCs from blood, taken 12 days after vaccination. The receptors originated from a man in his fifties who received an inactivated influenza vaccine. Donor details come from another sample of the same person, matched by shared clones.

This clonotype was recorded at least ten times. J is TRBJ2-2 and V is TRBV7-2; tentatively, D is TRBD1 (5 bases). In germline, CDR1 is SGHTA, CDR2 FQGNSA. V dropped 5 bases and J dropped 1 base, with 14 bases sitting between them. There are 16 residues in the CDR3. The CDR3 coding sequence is TGTGCCAGCAGCCGTGCTACAGGCCGGAACACCGGGGAGCTGTTTTTT. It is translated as CASSRATGRNTGELFF.

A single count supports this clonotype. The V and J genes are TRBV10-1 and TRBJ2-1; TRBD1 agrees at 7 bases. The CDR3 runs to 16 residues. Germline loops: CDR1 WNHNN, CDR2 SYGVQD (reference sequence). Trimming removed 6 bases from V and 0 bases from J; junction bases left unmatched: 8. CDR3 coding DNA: TGCGCCAGCAGCCACAGGGGCCGAAGCTCCTACAATGAGCAGTTCTTC. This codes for CASSHRGRSSYNEQFF.

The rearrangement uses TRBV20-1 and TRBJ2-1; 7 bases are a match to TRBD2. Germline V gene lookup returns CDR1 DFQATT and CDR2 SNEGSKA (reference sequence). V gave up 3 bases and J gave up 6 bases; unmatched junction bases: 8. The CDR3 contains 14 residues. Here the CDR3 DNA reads TGCAGTGCTAGGTGGCTAGCGGTTATCAATGAGCAGTTCTTC. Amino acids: CSARWLAVINEQFF.

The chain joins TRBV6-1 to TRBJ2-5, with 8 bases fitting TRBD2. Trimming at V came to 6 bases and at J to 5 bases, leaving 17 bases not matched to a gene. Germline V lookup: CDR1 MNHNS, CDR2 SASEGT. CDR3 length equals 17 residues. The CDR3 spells CASSLGRAGVSAETQYF. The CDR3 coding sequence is TGTGCCAGCAGCCTAGGTAGAGCGGGAGTTTCCGCCGAGACCCAGTACTTC.

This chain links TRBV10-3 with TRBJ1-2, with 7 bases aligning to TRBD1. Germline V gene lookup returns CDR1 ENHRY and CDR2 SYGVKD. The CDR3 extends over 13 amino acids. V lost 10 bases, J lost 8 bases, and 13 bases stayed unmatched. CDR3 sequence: CASRDRGMGGYTF. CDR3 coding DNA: TGTGCCAGTAGGGACAGAGGGATGGGAGGCTACACCTTC.